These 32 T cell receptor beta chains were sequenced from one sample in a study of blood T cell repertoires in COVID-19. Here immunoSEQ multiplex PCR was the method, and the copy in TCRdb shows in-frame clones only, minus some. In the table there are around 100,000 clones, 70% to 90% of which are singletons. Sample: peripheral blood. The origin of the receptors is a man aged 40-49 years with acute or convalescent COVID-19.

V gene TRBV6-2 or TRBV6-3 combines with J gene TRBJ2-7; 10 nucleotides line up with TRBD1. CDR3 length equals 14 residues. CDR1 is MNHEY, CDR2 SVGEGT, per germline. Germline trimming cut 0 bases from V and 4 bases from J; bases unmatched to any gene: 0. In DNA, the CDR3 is TGTGCCAGCAGTTACTCGGGACAGGGGTACGAGCAGTACTTC. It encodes CASSYSGQGYEQYF.

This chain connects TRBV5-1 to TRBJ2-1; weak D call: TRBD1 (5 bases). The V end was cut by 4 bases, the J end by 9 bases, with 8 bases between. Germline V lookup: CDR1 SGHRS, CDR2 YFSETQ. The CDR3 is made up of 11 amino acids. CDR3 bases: TGCGCCAGCAGCATAGGGGTTGAGCAGTTCTTC. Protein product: CASSIGVEQFF. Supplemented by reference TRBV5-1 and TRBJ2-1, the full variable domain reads KAGVTQTPRYLIKTRGQQVTLSCSPISGHRSVSWYQQTPGQGLQFLFEYFSETQRNKGNFPGRFSGRQFSNSRSEMNVSTLELGDSALYLCASSIGVEQFFGPGTRLTVL.

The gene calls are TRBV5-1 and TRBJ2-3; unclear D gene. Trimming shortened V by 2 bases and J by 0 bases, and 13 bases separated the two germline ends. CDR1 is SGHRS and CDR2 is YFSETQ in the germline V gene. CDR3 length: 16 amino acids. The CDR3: CASSFPKTTSTDTQYF. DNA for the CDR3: TGCGCCAGCAGCTTCCCTAAGACGACTAGCACAGATACGCAGTATTTT.

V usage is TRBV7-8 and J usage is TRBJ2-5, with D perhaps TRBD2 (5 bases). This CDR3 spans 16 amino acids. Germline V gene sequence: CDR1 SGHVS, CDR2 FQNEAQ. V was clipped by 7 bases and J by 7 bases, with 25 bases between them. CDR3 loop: CASIERPGPARVTQYF. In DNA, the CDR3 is TGTGCCAGCATCGAGCGGCCCGGGCCCGCCCGGGTGACCCAGTACTTC.

CDR3 bases: TGCGCCAGCAGCGCCCACGGACAGGGGGAAGAGACCCAGTACTTC. This codes for CASSAHGQGEETQYF. The chain couples TRBV5-1 to TRBJ2-5, with 10 bases identical to TRBD1. The CDR3 consists of 15 residues. Losses at the gene ends were 4 bases for V and 3 bases for J; bases not matched to a gene: 6. Germline V gives CDR1 SGHRS, CDR2 YFSETQ.

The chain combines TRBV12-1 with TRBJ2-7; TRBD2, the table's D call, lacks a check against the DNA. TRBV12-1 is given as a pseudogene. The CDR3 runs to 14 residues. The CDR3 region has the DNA TGTGCCAGCAGCTACCGGGGGGGCCGATACGAGCAGTACTTC. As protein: CASSYRGGRYEQYF.

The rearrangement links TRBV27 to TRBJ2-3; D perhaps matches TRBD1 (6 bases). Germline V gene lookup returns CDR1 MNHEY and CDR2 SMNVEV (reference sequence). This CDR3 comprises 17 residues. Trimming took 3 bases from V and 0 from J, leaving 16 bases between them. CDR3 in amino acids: CASSFWGRGPSTDTQYF. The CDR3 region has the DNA TGTGCCAGCAGTTTCTGGGGGCGCGGGCCGAGCACAGATACGCAGTATTTT.

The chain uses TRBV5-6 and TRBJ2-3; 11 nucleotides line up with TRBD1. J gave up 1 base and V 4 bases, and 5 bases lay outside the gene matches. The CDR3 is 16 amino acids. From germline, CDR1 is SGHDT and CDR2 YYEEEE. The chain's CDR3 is CASSPGQGAGTDTQYF. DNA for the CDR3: TGTGCCAGCAGCCCCGGACAGGGGGCAGGCACAGATACGCAGTATTTT.

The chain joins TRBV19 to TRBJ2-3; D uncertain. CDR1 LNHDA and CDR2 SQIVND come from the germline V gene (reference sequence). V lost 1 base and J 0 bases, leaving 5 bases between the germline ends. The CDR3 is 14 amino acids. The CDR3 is CASSIVPSTDTQYF. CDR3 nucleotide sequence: TGTGCCAGTAGTATAGTTCCTAGCACAGATACGCAGTATTTT.

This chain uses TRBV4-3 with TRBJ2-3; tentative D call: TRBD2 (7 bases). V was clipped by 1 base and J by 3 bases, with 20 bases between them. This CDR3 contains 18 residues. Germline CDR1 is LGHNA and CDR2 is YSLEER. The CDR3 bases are TGCGCCAGCAGCCAAGGCCCGGTGGGGGGGCCCTCTACAGATACGCAGTATTTT. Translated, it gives CASSQGPVGGPSTDTQYF.

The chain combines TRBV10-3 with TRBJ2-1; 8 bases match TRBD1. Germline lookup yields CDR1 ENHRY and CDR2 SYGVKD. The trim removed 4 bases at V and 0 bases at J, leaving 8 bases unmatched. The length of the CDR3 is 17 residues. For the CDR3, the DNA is TGTGCCATCAGTGGATCGGACAGGGACAGCTCCTACAATGAGCAGTTCTTC. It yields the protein CAISGSDRDSSYNEQFF.

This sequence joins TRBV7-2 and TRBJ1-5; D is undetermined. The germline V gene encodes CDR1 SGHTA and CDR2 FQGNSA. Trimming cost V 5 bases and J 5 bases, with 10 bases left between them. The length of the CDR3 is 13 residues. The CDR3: CASSPLAYQPQHF. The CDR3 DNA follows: TGTGCCAGCAGCCCTCTAGCTTATCAGCCCCAGCATTTT.

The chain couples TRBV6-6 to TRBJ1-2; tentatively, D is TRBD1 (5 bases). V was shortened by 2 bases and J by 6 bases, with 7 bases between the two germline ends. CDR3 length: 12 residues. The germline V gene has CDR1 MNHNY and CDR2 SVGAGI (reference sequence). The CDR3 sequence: CASSYVDNGYTF. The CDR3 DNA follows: TGTGCCAGCAGTTACGTGGACAATGGCTACACCTTC.

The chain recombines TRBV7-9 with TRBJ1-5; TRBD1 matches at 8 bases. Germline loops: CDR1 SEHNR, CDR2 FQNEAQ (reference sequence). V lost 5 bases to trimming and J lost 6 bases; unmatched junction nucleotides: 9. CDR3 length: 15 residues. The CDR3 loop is CASSNDRGRGQPQHF. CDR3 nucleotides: TGTGCCAGCAGCAACGACAGGGGCCGTGGTCAGCCCCAGCATTTT.

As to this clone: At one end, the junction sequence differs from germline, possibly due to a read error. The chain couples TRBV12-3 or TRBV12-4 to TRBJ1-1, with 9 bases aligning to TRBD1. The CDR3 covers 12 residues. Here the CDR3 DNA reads TGTGCCAGCAGCCGAGGGACAGGGAACCCGTTTTTT. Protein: CASSRGTGNPFF.

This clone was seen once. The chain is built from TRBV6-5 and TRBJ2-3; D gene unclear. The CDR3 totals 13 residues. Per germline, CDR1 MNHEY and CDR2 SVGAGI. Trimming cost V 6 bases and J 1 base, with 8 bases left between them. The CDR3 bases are TGTGCCAGCAGGGAGCTAGGCACAGATACGCAGTATTTT. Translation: CASRELGTDTQYF.

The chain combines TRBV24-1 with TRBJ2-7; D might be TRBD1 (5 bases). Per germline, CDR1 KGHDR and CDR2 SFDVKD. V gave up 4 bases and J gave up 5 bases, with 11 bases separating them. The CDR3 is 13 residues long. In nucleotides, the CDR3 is TGTGCCACCAGTGAAACAGGTATCGACGAGCAGTACTTC. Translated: CATSETGIDEQYF.

The CDR3 DNA sequence: TGTGCCAGCAGCAGGGACAGAGGGAGGACAGAGACCCAGTACTTC. Protein sequence: CASSRDRGRTETQYF. This rearrangement joins TRBV13 to TRBJ2-5; D is perhaps TRBD1 (7 bases). CDR3 length: 15 amino acids. Germline CDR1 PRHDT, CDR2 FYEKMQ (reference sequence). V dropped 5 bases and J dropped 4 bases, with 17 bases sitting between them.

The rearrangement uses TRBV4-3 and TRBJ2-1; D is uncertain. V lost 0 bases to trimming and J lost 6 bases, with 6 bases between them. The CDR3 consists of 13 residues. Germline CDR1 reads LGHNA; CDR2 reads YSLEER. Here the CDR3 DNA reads TGCGCCAGCAGCCAAGAACTGCTCAATGAGCAGTTCTTC. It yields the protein CASSQELLNEQFF.

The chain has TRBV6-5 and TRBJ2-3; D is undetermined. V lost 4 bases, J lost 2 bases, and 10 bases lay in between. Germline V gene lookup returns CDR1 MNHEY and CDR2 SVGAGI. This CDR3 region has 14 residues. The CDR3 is CASSSNINTDTQYF. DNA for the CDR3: TGTGCCAGCAGTTCGAACATCAACACAGATACGCAGTATTTT.

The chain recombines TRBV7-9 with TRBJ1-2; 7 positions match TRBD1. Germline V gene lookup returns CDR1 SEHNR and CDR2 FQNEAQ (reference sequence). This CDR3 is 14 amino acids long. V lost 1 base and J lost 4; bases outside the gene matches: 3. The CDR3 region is CASSLERDSYGYTF. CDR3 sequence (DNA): TGTGCCAGCAGCTTAGAACGGGACAGCTATGGCTACACCTTC.

DNA for the CDR3: TGTGCCACCAGACCGCCGGGGCAAGAGACCCAGTACTTC. Its protein is CATRPPGQETQYF. The V call is TRBV24-1, the J call TRBJ2-5, with D perhaps matching TRBD2 (5 bases). V gave up 7 bases and J gave up 2 bases, with 10 bases separating them. This CDR3 has 13 residues. CDR1 and CDR2 (germline): KGHDR, SFDVKD.

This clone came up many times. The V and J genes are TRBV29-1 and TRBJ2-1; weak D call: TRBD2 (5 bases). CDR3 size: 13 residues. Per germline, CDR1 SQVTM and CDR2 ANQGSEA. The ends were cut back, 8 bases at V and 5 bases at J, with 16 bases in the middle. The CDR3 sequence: CSTRRGSNNEQFF. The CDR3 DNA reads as TGCAGCACCCGACGGGGTTCCAACAATGAGCAGTTCTTC.

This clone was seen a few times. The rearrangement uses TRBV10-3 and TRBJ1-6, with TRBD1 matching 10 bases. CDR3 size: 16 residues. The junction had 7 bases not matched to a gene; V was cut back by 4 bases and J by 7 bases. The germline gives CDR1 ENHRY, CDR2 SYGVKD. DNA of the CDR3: TGTGCCATCAGTGCCGACAGGGGGCTAGGGAATTCACCCCTCCACTTT. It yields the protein CAISADRGLGNSPLHF.

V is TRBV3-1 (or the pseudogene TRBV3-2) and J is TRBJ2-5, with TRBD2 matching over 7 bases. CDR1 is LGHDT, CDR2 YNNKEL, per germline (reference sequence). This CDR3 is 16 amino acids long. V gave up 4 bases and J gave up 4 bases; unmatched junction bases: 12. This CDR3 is CASSPQDGGGRETQYF. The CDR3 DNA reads TGTGCCAGCAGCCCTCAGGACGGAGGCGGGAGAGAGACCCAGTACTTC.

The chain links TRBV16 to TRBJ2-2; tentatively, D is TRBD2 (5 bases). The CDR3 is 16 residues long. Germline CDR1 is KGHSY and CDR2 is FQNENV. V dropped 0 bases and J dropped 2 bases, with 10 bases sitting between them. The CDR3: CASSQSSPGNTGELFF. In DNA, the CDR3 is TGTGCCAGCAGCCAATCTAGTCCGGGAAACACCGGGGAGCTGTTTTTT. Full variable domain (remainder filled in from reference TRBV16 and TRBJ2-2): GEEVAQTPKHLVRGEGQKAKLYCAPIKGHSYVFWYQQVLKNEFKFLISFQNENVFDETGMPKERFSAKCLPNSPCSLEIQATKLEDSAVYFCASSQSSPGNTGELFFGEGSRLTVL.

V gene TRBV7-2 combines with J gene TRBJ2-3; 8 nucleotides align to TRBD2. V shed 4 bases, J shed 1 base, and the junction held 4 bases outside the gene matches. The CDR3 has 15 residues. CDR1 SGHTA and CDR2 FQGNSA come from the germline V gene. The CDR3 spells CASSWSGGGTDTQYF. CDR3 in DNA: TGTGCCAGCAGCTGGTCGGGGGGGGGCACAGATACGCAGTATTTT.

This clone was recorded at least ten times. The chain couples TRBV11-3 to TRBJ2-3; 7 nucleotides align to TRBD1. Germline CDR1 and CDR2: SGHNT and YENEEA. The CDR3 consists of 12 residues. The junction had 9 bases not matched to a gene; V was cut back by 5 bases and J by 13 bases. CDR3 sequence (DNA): TGTGCCAGCAGCGGGGCAACAGGGGAAGAGTATTTT. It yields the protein CASSGATGEEYF.

The CDR3 DNA reads as TGTGCCAGCAGCTCCGACTCGTCAGGGTCCTACGAGCAGTACTTC. This translates into CASSSDSSGSYEQYF. V gene TRBV7-9 combines with J gene TRBJ2-7, with D possibly being TRBD1 (5 bases). V lost 4 bases and J lost 1, with 14 bases in between. Germline V lookup: CDR1 SEHNR, CDR2 FQNEAQ (reference sequence). The CDR3 length is 15 residues. Full variable domain (remainder filled in from reference TRBV7-9 and TRBJ2-7): DTGVSQNPRHKITKRGQNVTFRCDPISEHNRLYWYRQTLGQGPEFLTYFQNEAQLEKSRLLSDRFSAERPKGSFSTLEIQRTEQGDSAMYLCASSSDSSGSYEQYFGPGTRLTVT.

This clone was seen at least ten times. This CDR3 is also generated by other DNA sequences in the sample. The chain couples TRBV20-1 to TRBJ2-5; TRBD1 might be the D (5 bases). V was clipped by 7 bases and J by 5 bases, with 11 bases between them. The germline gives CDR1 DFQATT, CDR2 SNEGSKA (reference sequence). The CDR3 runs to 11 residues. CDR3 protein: CSGQGRETQYF. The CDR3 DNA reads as TGCAGTGGGCAGGGTCGGGAGACCCAGTACTTC.

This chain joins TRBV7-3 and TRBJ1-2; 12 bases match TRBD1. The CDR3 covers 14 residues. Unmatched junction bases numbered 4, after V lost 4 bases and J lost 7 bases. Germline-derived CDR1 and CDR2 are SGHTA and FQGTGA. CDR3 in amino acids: CASSSGQGASGYTF. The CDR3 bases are TGTGCCAGCAGCTCGGGACAGGGGGCCAGTGGCTACACCTTC.

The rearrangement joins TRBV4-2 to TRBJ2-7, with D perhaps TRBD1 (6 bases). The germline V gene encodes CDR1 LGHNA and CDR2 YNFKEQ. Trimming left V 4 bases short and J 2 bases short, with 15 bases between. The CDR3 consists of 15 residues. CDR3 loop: CASSRRSGGPYEQYF. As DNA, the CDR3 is TGTGCCAGCAGCCGCCGGAGTGGGGGCCCCTACGAGCAGTACTTC.